This TCR beta chain is from a study of T cells in Graves' hyperthyroidism and ophthalmopathy. Study results and caveats: Most expanded thyroid clonotypes above 0.001 recurred in blood.

V shed 6 bases and J 6 bases; nucleotides not matched to a gene: 11. Germline V lookup: CDR1 MNHEY, CDR2 SMNVEV (reference sequence). The CDR3 has 15 residues. Regions amplified from RNA transcripts were the TCR beta CDR3 regions. The HTBI set primed first-round TCR CDR3 RT-PCR. TCRdb itself ran the multiplex PCR reads through MiXCR, one entry per CDR3 protein. The data contain a few hundred thousand distinct CDR3 sequences, around 15% of them singletons. Remarks on this clonotype: Its antigen is unidentified.

Thyroid ultrasound and orbital computed tomography, with clinical symptoms and serum thyroxine and TRAb, informed diagnoses. Isolation of PBMCs was performed on 8.5 to 10 ml fresh peripheral blood. The chain links TRBV27 to TRBJ2-1; TRBD2 agrees at 7 bases. The sequencing input was blood. The source is a young woman with Graves' hyperthyroidism. The CDR3 DNA follows: TGTGCCAGCAGACCCAGCGGGGTAGTACGCAATGAGCAGTTCTTC. Protein sequence: CASRPSGVVRNEQFF.